This TCR beta chain was obtained from a study of neurological immune-mediated disorders. Findings and limits, study-wide: There were no CDR3 amino acid sequences shared by expanded clones across subjects, a result suggesting private repertoires in all groups.

TCRdb ran MiXCR on the 5' RACE reads and lists one entry per CDR3 protein. The sample lists under 85,000 distinct CDR3 sequences; around 10% were seen once. Per germline, CDR1 LGHDT and CDR2 YNNKEL (reference sequence). The CDR3 length is 20 residues. Germline trimming cut 2 bases from V and 2 bases from J; bases unmatched to any gene: 11. As for this clonotype: Its antigen is not identified.

The TCR sequence derives from a man aged 35 to 55 in good health. The chain has TRBV3-1 and TRBJ2-3; 15 bases line up with TRBD2. The sample comprised PBMCs. The CDR3 bases are TGTGCCAGCAGCCAACTGCCCCGCGGGACTAGCGGGGGGCCCACAGATACGCAGTATTTT. As protein: CASSQLPRGTSGGPTDTQYF.